These 16 T cell receptor beta chains share one sample of origin, sequenced in a study of OX40 agonist ivuxolimab in advanced cancers. The assay was immunoSEQ multiplex PCR, and TCRdb's table has in-frame clones only and misses some. Seen here are about 40,000 clones, more than 70% observed once, and the top ten hold roughly 25%. The specimen was CD4+ or CD8+ T cells sorted from blood, collected in a trial of the OX40 agonist ivuxolimab. These receptors all come from an adult with an advanced solid tumor such as melanoma, head and neck, liver or kidney cancer.

The CDR3 protein is CASSTARESYEQYF. The CDR3 nucleotides are TGTGCCAGCAGTACCGCACGTGAGTCCTACGAGCAGTACTTC. The chain carries TRBV27 and TRBJ2-7, with D unresolved. The length of the CDR3 is 14 residues. The germline V gene encodes CDR1 MNHEY and CDR2 SMNVEV (reference sequence). V lost 5 bases and J 1 base, leaving 12 bases between the germline ends.

The chain has TRBV5-6 and TRBJ1-2; 7 bases are a match to TRBD1. Germline assignment: CDR1 SGHDT and CDR2 YYEEEE. Trimming cost V 5 bases and J 7 bases; bases outside gene matches: 8. The CDR3 runs to 13 residues. The CDR3 coding sequence is TGTGCCAGCAGAATACAGGGGAACGCTGGCTACACCTTC. Translated: CASRIQGNAGYTF.

This clone was picked up a small number of times. The chain has TRBV19 and TRBJ1-5, with 7 bases aligning to TRBD1. V trimming: 4 bases; J trimming: 3 bases; junction bases outside the gene matches: 9. This CDR3 is built from 16 residues. Germline CDR1 LNHDA, CDR2 SQIVND (reference sequence). This CDR3 is CASSRGGQQYNQPQHF. CDR3 DNA: TGTGCCAGTAGTAGAGGGGGACAGCAATACAATCAGCCCCAGCATTTT. Based on the CDR3 plus reference TRBV19 and TRBJ1-5, the full variable domain is DGGITQSPKYLFRKEGQNVTLSCEQNLNHDAMYWYRQDPGQGLRLIYYSQIVNDFQKGDIAEGYSVSREKKESFPLTVTSAQKNPTAFYLCASSRGGQQYNQPQHFGDGTRLSIL.

This clone was seen only once. The CDR3 region is CASSPRSGSETGELFF. As DNA, the CDR3 is TGTGCCAGCAGCCCCCGTAGCGGGAGCGAGACCGGGGAGCTGTTTTTT. The gene calls are TRBV11-3 and TRBJ2-2; the match to TRBD2 covers 9 bases. V shed 5 bases, J shed 5 bases, and the junction held 9 bases outside the gene matches. The germline CDR1 and CDR2 sequences are SGHNT and YENEEA. This CDR3 is built from 16 residues.

The CDR3 reads CASSDGTSGDNEQFF. The CDR3 DNA follows: TGTGCCAGCAGTGACGGGACTAGCGGAGACAATGAGCAGTTCTTC. This sequence joins TRBV6-4 and TRBJ2-1; 11 bases line up with TRBD2. V dropped 2 bases and J dropped 5; count of bases not matched to a gene: 2. From germline, CDR1 is MRHNA and CDR2 SNTAGT. The CDR3 sequence is 15 residues long.

The rearrangement links TRBV28 to TRBJ2-7, with no clear D. The length of the CDR3 is 13 residues. Germline V lookup: CDR1 MDHEN, CDR2 SYDVKM. V was pared by 2 bases and J by 3 bases, with 8 bases between. The CDR3 DNA reads TGTGCCAGCAGTTTAGCCGATTTCTACGAGCAGTACTTC. This gives the protein CASSLADFYEQYF.

This sequence joins TRBV9 and TRBJ2-5; D may match TRBD1 or TRBD2 (5 bases each). This CDR3 has 15 amino acids. V was clipped by 0 bases and J by 4 bases, with 13 bases between them. The germline V gene encodes CDR1 SGDLS and CDR2 YYNGEE. The DNA for the CDR3 is TGTGCCAGCAGCGTAGATGGGGGAGAGGGAGAGACCCAGTACTTC. Its translation: CASSVDGGEGETQYF. Together with reference TRBV9 and TRBJ2-5, the CDR3 gives the full variable domain: DSGVTQTPKHLITATGQRVTLRCSPRSGDLSVYWYQQSLDQGLQFLIQYYNGEERAKGNILERFSAQQFPDLHSELNLSSLELGDSALYFCASSVDGGEGETQYFGPGTRLLVL.

This clone has more than one count but fewer than ten. The gene calls are TRBV6-4 and TRBJ2-1, with D possibly matching TRBD2 (5 bases). Germline CDR1 and CDR2: MRHNA and SNTAGT. This CDR3 region has 14 residues. Trimming shortened V by 4 bases and J by 7 bases, and 14 bases separated the two germline ends. The CDR3 here is CASSVEGAVNEQFF. The CDR3 coding sequence is TGTGCCAGCAGTGTCGAGGGCGCGGTTAATGAGCAGTTCTTC.

V and J are TRBV30 and TRBJ2-7; D could derive from TRBD1 or TRBD2 (6 bases each). Trimming pared 3 bases from V and 5 bases from J, leaving 17 bases between. The CDR3 length is 14 residues. Germline assignment: CDR1 GTSNPN and CDR2 SVGIG (reference sequence). CDR3 in amino acids: CAWSPVSGADEQYF. CDR3 in DNA: TGTGCCTGGAGCCCCGTGTCGGGGGCCGACGAGCAGTACTTC.

The chain couples TRBV19 to TRBJ2-7; D assignment may be TRBD1 or TRBD2 (6 bases each). This CDR3 region has 11 residues. The V end lost 8 bases, the J end lost 9 bases, and 14 bases lay between the germline ends. Germline V gives CDR1 LNHDA, CDR2 SQIVND (reference sequence). CDR3 amino acids: CASARGGPQYF. The CDR3 DNA is TGTGCCAGTGCGCGAGGGGGGCCGCAGTACTTC.

The chain has TRBV9 and TRBJ2-5, with a weak D call TRBD2 (6 bases). This CDR3 is 17 amino acids long. Germline values: CDR1 SGDLS, CDR2 YYNGEE. Deletions cut 0 bases from V and 4 bases from J, with 19 bases between. DNA of the CDR3: TGTGCCAGCAGCGTAGCTTCTGTAGGAGGGCGGGTAGAGACCCAGTACTTC. This translates into CASSVASVGGRVETQYF.

The chain couples TRBV7-9 to TRBJ2-7, with 7 bases aligning to TRBD2. The CDR3 extends over 15 amino acids. The germline CDR1 and CDR2 sequences are SEHNR and FQNEAQ (reference sequence). J gave up 0 bases and V 5 bases, and 7 bases lay outside the gene matches. The CDR3 nucleotides are TGTGCCAGCAGCCTTGCTCGCGGGAGCTCCTACGAGCAGTACTTC. Amino acid sequence: CASSLARGSSYEQYF.

This chain joins TRBV28 and TRBJ2-7, with TRBD1 matching 7 bases. The junction had 5 bases not matched to a gene; V was cut back by 3 bases and J by 0 bases. The CDR3 runs to 15 residues. The germline V gene has CDR1 MDHEN and CDR2 SYDVKM. CDR3 loop: CASSFLDRSSYEQYF. CDR3 DNA sequence: TGTGCCAGCAGTTTCCTGGACAGGAGCTCCTACGAGCAGTACTTC.

On this clone: The same CDR3 arises from other DNA sequences in this sample as well. The chain employs TRBV28 and TRBJ1-1; the D gene is possibly TRBD1 (5 bases). From germline, CDR1 is MDHEN and CDR2 SYDVKM. CDR3 length: 13 residues. Trimming took off 3 bases at V and 5 bases at J, with 10 bases between the two ends. Written as DNA, the CDR3 is TGTGCCAGCAGTTTTAGGGGTGGTACTGAAGCTTTCTTT. This encodes CASSFRGGTEAFF.

The chain couples TRBV7-9 to TRBJ2-4; D tentatively reads TRBD1 or TRBD2 (5 bases each). CDR1 is SEHNR and CDR2 is FQNEAQ in the germline V gene (reference sequence). The CDR3 has 14 residues. V lost 6 bases to trimming and J lost 6 bases, with 15 bases between them. CDR3 coding DNA: TGTGCCAGCAGTCCAGGGTTAGGGAGAAACATTCAGTACTTC. Protein: CASSPGLGRNIQYF.

The V call is TRBV27, the J call TRBJ1-1, with D possibly being TRBD1 (6 bases). The length of the CDR3 is 14 residues. Between the trimmed V and J ends, which lost 8 bases and 0 bases, there was a span of 13 bases. The germline V gene has CDR1 MNHEY and CDR2 SMNVEV (reference sequence). CDR3 in DNA: TGTGCCAGCCCCTCGGACAGAATGAACACTGAAGCTTTCTTT. Its translation: CASPSDRMNTEAFF.